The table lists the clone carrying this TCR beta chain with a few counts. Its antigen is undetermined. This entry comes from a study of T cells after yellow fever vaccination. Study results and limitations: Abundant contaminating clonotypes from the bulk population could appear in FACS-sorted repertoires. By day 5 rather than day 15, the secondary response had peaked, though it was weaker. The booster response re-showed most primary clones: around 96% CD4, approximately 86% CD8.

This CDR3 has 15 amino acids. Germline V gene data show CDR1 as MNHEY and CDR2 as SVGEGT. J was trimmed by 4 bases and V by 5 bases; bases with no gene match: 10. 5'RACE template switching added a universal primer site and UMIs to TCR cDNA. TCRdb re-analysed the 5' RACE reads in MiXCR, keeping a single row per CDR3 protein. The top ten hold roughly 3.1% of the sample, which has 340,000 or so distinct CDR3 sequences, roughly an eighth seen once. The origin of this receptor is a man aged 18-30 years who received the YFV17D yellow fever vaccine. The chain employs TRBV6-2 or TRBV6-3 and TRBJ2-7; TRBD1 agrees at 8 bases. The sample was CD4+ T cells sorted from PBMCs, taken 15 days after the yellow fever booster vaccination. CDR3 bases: TGTGCCAGCAGTCCCGGGACAGGAAGGCCATACGAGCAGTACGTC. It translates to CASSPGTGRPYEQYV.